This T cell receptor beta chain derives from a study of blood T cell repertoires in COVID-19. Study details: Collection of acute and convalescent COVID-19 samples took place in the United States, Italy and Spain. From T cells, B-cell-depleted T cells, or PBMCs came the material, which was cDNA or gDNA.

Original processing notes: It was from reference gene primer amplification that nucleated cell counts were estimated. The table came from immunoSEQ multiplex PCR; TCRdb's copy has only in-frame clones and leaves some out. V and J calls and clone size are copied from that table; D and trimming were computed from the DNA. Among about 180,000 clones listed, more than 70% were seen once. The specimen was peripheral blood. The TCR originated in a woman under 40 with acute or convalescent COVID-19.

The CDR3 is CASRPVGASGELFF. The CDR3, as DNA: TGTGCCAGCAGGCCCGTGGGGGCCTCCGGGGAGCTGTTTTTT. This chain connects TRBV28 to TRBJ2-2, with a possible D match to TRBD1 (6 bases). The CDR3 is 14 residues long. The V end lost 6 bases, the J end lost 6 bases, and 14 bases lay between the germline ends. The germline V gene has CDR1 MDHEN and CDR2 SYDVKM. Based on the CDR3 plus reference TRBV28 and TRBJ2-2, the full variable domain is DVKVTQSSRYLVKRTGEKVFLECVQDMDHENMFWYRQDPGLGLRLIYFSYDVKMKEKGDIPEGYSVSREKKERFSLILESASTNQTSMYLCASRPVGASGELFFGEGSRLTVL.